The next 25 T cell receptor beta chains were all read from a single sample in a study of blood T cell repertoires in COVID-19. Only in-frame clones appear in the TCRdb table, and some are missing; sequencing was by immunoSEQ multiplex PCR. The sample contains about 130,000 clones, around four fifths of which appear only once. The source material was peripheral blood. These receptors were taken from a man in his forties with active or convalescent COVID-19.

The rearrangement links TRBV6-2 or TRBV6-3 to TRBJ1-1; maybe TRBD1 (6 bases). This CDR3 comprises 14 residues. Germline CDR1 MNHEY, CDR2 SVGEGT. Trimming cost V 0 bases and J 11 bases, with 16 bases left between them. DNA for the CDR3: TGTGCCAGCAGTTACTCCAGGGACACCCTGGGCGCTTTCTTT. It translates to CASSYSRDTLGAFF.

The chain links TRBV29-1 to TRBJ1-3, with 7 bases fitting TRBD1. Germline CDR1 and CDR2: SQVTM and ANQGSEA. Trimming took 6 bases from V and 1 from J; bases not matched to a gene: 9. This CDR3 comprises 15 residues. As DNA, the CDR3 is TGCAGCGTGGGCGCCTTGACAGGGTCTGGAAACACCATATATTTT. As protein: CSVGALTGSGNTIYF.

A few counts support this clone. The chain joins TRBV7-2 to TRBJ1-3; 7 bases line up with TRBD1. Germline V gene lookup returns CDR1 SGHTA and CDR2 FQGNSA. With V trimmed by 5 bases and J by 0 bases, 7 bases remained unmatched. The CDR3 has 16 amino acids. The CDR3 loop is CASSPGQVVSGNTIYF. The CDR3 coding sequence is TGTGCCAGCAGCCCAGGACAGGTTGTCTCTGGAAACACCATATATTTT.

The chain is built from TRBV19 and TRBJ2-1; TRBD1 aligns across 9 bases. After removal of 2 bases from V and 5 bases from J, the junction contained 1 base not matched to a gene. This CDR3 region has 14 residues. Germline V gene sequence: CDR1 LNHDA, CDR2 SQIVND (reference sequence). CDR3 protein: CASSITGGNNEQFF. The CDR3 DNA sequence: TGTGCCAGTAGTATAACAGGGGGCAACAATGAGCAGTTCTTC.

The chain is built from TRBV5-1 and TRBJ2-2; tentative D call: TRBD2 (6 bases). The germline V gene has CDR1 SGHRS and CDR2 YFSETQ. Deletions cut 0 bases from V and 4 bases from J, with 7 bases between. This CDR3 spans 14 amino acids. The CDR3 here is CASSLDGGTGELFF. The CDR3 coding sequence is TGCGCCAGCAGCTTGGACGGGGGCACCGGGGAGCTGTTTTTT.

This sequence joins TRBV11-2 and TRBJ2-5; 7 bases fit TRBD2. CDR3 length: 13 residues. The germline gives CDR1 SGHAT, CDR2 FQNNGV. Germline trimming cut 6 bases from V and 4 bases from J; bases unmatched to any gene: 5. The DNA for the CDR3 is TGTGCCAGCAGGCGGGGGTTGATAGAGACCCAGTACTTC. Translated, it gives CASRRGLIETQYF.

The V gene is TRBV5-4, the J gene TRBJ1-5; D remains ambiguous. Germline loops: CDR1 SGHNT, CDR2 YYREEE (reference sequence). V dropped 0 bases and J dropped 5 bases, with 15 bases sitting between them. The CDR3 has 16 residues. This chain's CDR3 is CASSLAKSQDHQPQHF. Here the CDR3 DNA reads TGTGCCAGCAGCTTGGCCAAAAGCCAAGATCATCAGCCCCAGCATTTT.

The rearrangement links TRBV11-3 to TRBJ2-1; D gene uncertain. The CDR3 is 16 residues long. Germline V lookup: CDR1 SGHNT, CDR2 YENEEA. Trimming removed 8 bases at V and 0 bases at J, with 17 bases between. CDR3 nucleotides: TGTGCCAGCTCTGATACGGTCGTGAGCTCCTACAATGAGCAGTTCTTC. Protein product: CASSDTVVSSYNEQFF.

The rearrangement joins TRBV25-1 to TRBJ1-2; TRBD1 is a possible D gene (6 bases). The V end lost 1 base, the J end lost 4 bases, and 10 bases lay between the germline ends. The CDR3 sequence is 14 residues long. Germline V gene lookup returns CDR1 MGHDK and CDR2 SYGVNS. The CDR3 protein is CASSESGRGYGYTF. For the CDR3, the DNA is TGTGCCAGCAGTGAATCAGGCAGGGGCTATGGCTACACCTTC.

CDR3: CASSGAGREKLFF. CDR3 DNA sequence: TGTGCCAGCAGTGGGGCAGGGCGTGAAAAACTGTTTTTT. V is TRBV25-1 and J is TRBJ1-4, with D tentatively TRBD1 (5 bases). The ends were cut back, 4 bases at V and 7 bases at J, with 10 bases in the middle. Germline CDR1 MGHDK, CDR2 SYGVNS. The CDR3 has 13 amino acids. The full variable domain, in which reference TRBV25-1 and TRBJ1-4 provide the parts outside the CDR3, is EADIYQTPRYLVIGTGKKITLECSQTMGHDKMYWYQQDPGMELHLIHYSYGVNSTEKGDLSSESTVSRIRTEHFPLTLESARPSHTSQYLCASSGAGREKLFFGSGTQLSVL.

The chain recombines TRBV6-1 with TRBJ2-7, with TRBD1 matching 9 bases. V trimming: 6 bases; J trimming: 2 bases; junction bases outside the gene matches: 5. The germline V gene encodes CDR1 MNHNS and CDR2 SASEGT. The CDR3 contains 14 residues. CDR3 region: CASRTGTGTYEQYF. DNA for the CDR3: TGTGCCAGCAGGACCGGGACAGGGACCTACGAGCAGTACTTC.

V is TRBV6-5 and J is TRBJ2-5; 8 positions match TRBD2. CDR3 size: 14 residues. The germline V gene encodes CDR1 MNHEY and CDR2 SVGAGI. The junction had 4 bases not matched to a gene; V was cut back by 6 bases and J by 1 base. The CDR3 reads CASRPGTSQETQYF. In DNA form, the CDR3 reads TGTGCCAGCAGGCCGGGGACTAGCCAAGAGACCCAGTACTTC.

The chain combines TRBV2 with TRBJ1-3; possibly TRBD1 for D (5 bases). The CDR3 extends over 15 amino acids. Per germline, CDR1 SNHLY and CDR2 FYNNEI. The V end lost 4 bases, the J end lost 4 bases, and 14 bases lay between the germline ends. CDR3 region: CASSAEGSGGNTIYF. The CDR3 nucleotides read TGTGCCAGCAGTGCGGAGGGGTCCGGGGGAAACACCATATATTTT.

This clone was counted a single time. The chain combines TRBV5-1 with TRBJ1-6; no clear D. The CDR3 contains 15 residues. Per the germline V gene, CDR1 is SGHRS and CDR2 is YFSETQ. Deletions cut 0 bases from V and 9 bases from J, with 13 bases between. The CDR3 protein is CASSLGGLSASPLHF. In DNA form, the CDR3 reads TGCGCCAGCAGCTTGGGAGGACTATCTGCTTCACCCCTCCACTTT. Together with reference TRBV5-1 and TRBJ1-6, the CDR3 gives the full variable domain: KAGVTQTPRYLIKTRGQQVTLSCSPISGHRSVSWYQQTPGQGLQFLFEYFSETQRNKGNFPGRFSGRQFSNSRSEMNVSTLELGDSALYLCASSLGGLSASPLHFGNGTRLTVT.

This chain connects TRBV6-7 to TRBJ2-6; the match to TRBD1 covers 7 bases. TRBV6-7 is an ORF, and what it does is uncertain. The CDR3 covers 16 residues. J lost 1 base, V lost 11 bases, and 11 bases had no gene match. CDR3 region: CAGYDRVPSGANVLTF. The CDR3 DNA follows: TGTGCCGGATACGACAGGGTCCCATCTGGGGCCAACGTCCTGACTTTC.

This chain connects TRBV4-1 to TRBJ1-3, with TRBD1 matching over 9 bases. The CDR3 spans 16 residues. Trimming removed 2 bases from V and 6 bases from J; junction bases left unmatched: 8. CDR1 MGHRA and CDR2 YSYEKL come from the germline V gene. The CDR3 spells CASSQTGTGRSNTIYF. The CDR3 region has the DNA TGCGCCAGCAGCCAAACCGGGACAGGGAGGTCAAACACCATATATTTT.

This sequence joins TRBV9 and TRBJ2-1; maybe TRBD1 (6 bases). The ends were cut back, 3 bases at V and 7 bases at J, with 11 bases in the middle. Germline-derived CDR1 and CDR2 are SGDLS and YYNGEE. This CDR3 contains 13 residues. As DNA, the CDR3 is TGTGCCAGCAGCGAGGGGGATTGGAATGAGCAGTTCTTC. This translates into CASSEGDWNEQFF. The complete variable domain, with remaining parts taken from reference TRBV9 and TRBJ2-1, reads DSGVTQTPKHLITATGQRVTLRCSPRSGDLSVYWYQQSLDQGLQFLIQYYNGEERAKGNILERFSAQQFPDLHSELNLSSLELGDSALYFCASSEGDWNEQFFGPGTRLTVL.

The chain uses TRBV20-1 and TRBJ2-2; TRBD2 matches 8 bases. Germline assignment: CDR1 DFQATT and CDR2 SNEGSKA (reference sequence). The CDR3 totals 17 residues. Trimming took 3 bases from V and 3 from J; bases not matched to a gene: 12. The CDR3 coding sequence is TGCAGTGCTAGTTGGCTAGCGGGCCCCGGGGACACCGGGGAGCTGTTTTTT. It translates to CSASWLAGPGDTGELFF.

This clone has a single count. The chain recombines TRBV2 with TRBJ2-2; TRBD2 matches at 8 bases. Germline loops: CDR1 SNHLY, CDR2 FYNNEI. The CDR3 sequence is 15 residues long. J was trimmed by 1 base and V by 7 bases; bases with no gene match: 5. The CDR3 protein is CASTGLAGNTGELFF. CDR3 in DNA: TGTGCCAGCACCGGACTAGCAGGGAACACCGGGGAGCTGTTTTTT.

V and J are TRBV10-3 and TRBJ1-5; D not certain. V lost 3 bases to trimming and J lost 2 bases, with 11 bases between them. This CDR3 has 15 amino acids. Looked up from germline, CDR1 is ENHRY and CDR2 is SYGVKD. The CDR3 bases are TGTGCCATCAGTGACGAGGGAATTGGCAATCAGCCCCAGCATTTT. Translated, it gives CAISDEGIGNQPQHF.

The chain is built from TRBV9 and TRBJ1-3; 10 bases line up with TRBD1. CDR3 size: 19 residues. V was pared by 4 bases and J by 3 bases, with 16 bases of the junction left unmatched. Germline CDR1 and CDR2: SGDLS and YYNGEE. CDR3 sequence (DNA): TGTGCCAGCAGCTCCTCCGGGACAGGGGTTTTTGGTTTTGGAAACACCATATATTTT. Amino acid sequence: CASSSSGTGVFGFGNTIYF.

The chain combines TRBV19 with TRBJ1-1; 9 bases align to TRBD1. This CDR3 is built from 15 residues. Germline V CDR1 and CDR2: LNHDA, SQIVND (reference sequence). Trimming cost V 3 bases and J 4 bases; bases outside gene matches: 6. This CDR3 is CASSISTGGSTEAFF. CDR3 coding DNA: TGTGCCAGTAGTATCTCGACAGGGGGGAGCACTGAAGCTTTCTTT.

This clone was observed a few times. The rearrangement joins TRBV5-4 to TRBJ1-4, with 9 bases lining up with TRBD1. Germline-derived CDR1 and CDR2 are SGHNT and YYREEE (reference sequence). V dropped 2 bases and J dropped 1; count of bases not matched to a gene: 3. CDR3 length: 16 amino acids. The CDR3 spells CASSLPGQGTNEKLFF. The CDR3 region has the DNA TGTGCCAGCAGCTTACCGGGACAGGGAACTAATGAAAAACTGTTTTTT.

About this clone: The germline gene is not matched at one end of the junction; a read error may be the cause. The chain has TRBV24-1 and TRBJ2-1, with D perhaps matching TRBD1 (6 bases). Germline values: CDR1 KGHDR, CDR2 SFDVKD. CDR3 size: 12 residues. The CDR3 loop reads CATSDFQGRLIF. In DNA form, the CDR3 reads TGTGCCACCAGTGATTTTCAGGGGCGTTTGATCTTC.

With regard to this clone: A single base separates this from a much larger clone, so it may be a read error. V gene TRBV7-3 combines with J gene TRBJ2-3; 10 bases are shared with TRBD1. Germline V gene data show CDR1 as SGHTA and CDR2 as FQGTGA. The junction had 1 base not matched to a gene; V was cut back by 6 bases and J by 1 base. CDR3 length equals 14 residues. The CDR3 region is CASSGTGGTDTQYF. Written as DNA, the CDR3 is TGTGCCAGCAGTGGGACAGGGGGCACAGATACGCAGTATTTT.